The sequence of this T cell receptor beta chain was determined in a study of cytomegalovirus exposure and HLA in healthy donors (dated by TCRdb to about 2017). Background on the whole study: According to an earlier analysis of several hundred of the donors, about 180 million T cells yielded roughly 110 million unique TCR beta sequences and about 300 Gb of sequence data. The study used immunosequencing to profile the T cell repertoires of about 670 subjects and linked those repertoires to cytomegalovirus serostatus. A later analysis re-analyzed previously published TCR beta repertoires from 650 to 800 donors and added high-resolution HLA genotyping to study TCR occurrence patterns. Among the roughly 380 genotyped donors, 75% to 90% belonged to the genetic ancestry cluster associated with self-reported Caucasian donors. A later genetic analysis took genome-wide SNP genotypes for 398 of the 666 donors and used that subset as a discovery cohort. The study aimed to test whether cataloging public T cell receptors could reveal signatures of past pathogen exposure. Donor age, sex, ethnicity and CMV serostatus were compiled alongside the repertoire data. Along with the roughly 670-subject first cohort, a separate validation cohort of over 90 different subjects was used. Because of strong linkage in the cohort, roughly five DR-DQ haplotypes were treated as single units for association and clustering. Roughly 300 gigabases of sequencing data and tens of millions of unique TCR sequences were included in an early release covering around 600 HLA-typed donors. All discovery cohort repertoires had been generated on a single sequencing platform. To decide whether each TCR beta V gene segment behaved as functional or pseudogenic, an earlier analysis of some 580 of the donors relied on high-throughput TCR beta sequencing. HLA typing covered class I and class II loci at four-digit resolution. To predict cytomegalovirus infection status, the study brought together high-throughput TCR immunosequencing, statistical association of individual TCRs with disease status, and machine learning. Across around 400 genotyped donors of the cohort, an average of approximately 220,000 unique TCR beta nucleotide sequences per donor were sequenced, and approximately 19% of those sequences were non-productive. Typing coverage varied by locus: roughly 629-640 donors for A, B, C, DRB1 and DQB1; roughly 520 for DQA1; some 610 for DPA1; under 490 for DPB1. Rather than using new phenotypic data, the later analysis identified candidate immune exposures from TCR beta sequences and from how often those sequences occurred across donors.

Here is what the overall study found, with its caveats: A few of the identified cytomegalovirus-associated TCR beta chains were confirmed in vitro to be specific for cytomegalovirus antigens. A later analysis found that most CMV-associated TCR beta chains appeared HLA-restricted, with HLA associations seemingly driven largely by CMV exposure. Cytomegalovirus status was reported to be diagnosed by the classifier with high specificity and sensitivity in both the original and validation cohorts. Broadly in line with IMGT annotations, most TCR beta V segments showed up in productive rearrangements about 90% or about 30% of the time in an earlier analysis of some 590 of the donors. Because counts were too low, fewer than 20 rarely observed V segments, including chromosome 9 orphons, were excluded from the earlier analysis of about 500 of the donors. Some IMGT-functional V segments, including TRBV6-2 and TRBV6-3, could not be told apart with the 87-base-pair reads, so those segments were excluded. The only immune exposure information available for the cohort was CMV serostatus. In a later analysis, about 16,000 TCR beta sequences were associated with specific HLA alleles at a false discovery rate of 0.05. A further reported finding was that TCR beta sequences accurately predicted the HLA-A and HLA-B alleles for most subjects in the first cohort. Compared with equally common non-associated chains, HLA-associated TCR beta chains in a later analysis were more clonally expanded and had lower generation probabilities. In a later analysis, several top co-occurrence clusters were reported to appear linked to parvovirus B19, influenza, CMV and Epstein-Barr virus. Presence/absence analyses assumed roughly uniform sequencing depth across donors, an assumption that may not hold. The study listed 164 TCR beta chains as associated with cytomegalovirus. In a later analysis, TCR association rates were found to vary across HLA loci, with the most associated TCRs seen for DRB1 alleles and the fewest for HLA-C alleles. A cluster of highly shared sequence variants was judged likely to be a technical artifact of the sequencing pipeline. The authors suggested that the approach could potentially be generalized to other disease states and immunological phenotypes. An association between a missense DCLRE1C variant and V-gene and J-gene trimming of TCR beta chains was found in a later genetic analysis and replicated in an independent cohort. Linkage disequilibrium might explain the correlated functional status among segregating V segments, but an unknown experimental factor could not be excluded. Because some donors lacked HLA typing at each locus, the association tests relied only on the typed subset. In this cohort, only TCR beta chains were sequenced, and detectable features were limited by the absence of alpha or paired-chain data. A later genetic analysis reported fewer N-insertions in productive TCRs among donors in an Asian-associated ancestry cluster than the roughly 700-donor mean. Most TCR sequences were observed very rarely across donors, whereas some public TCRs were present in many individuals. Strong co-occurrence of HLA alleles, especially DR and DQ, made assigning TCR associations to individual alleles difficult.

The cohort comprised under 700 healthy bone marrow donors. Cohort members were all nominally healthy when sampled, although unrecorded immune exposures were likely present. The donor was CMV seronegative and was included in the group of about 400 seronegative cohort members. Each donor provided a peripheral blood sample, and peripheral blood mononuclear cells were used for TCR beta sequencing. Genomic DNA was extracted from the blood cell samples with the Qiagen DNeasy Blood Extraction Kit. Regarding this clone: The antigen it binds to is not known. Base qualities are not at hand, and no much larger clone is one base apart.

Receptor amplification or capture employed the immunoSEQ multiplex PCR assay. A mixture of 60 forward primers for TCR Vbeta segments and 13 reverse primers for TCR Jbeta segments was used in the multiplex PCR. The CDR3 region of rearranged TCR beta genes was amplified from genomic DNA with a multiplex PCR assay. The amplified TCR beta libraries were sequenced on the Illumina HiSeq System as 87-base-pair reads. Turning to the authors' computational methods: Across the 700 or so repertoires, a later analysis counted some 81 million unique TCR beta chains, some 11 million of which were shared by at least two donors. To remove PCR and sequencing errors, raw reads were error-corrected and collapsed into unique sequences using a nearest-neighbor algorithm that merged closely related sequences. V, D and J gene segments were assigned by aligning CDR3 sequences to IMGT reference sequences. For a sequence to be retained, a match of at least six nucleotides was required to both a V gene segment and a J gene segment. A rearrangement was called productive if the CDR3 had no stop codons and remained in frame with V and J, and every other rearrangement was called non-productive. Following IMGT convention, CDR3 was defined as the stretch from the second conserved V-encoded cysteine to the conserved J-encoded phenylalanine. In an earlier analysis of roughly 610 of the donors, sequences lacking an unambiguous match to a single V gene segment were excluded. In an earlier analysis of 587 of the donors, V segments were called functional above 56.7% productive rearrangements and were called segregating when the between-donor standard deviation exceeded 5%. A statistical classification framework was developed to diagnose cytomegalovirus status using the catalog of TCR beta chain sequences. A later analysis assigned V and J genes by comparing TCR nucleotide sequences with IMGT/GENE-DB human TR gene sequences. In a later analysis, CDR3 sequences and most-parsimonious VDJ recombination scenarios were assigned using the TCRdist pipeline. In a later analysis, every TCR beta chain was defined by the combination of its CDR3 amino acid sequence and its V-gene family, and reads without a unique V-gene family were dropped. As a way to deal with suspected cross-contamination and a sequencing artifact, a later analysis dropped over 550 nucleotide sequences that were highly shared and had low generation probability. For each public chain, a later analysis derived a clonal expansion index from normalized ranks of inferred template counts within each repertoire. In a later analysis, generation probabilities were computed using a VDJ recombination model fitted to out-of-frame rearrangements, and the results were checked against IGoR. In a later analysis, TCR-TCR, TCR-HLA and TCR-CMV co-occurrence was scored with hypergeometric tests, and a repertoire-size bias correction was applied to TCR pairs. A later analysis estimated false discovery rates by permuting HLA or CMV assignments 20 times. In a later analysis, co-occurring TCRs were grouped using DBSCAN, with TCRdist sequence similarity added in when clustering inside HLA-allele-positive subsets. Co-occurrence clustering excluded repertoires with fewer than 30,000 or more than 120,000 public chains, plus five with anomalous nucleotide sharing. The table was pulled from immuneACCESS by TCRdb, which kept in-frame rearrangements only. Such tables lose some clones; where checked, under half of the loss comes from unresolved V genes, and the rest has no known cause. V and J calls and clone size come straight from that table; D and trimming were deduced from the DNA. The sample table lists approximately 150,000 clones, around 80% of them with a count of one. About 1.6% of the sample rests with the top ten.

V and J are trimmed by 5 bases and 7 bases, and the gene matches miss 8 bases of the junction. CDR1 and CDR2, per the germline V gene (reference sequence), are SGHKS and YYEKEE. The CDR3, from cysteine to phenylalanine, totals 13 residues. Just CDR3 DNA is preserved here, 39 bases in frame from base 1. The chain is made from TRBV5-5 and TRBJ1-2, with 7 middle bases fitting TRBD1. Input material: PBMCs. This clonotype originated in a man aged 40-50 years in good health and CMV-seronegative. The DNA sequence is TGTGCCAGCAGTTTACAGGGGTTCGGTGGCTACACCTTC. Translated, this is CASSLQGFGGYTF.